What follows describes a single TCR beta chain. One junction end does not reproduce the germline sequence, and a read error may be involved. CDR1 and CDR2 from the germline V gene are MDHEN and SYDVKM. The CDR3 has 17 residues. This specimen belongs to a study of cytomegalovirus exposure and HLA in healthy donors. Primers: 60 Vbeta forward and 13 Jbeta reverse. Profiled with immunoSEQ multiplex PCR; TCRdb holds only in-frame clones, not every one. The data hold 60,000 to 95,000 clones, with 80% to 90% observed a single time. This clonotype was obtained from a man aged 65-85 years in good health and CMV-seropositive. The chain is built from TRBV28 and TRBJ2-7; TRBD1 might be the D (5 bases). The sample was PBMCs. The CDR3 spells CASSPAGQVTSIVEKYF. The CDR3 nucleotides are TGTGCCAGCAGCCCTGCCGGACAAGTAACATCTATAGTCGAGAAGTACTTC.